A single sample gave rise to the 29 T cell receptor beta chains below, sequenced in a study of neurological immune-mediated disorders. A single record per CDR3 protein comes from TCRdb applying MiXCR to the 5' RACE reads. The sample carries about 50,000 distinct CDR3 sequences, approximately 17% recorded once. The specimen sequenced was PBMCs. All receptors come from a man aged 60-69 years in good health.

This clonotype was observed at least ten times. The gene calls are TRBV7-2 and TRBJ2-1; TRBD2 aligns across 7 bases. This CDR3 has 17 residues. Germline V gene lookup returns CDR1 SGHTA and CDR2 FQGNSA. The V segment lost 4 bases and the J segment 4 bases; nucleotides outside the gene matches: 13. The CDR3: CASSWGVRGRGYNEQFF. The DNA for the CDR3 is TGTGCCAGCAGCTGGGGGGTGCGCGGGAGAGGGTACAATGAGCAGTTCTTC.

This clonotype has a count of ten or more. The chain couples TRBV29-1 to TRBJ2-2; 8 nucleotides align to TRBD2. The CDR3 totals 14 residues. J was trimmed by 1 base and V by 6 bases; bases with no gene match: 4. CDR1 and CDR2 (germline): SQVTM, ANQGSEA. CDR3 sequence: CSVRSGVNTGELFF. CDR3 coding DNA: TGCAGCGTACGTAGCGGGGTGAACACCGGGGAGCTGTTTTTT.

Ten or more counts support this clonotype. The gene calls are TRBV5-1 and TRBJ2-7; no clear D. CDR1 and CDR2 from the germline V gene are SGHRS and YFSETQ. This CDR3 has 13 amino acids. The V gene lost 1 base and the J gene lost 4 bases, with 9 bases spanning the gap. CDR3 protein: CASSLTLKYEQYF. CDR3 nucleotides: TGCGCCAGCAGCTTGACCCTCAAATACGAGCAGTACTTC.

This clonotype has a count of ten or more. This chain links TRBV20-1 with TRBJ2-2; no firm D call. Germline CDR1 and CDR2: DFQATT and SNEGSKA (reference sequence). This CDR3 comprises 14 residues. V lost 0 bases, J lost 5 bases, and 10 bases lay in between. The CDR3 region has the DNA TGCAGTGCTAGAGATTTTAAGGATACCGGGGAGCTGTTTTTT. It translates to CSARDFKDTGELFF.

This clonotype showed up many times. This chain connects TRBV4-1 to TRBJ2-1; TRBD2 matches 7 bases. The junction had 17 bases not matched to a gene; V was cut back by 1 base and J by 8 bases. Germline assignment: CDR1 MGHRA and CDR2 YSYEKL. The CDR3 sequence is 18 residues long. The CDR3 nucleotides read TGCGCCAGCAGCCAAGCCCTCAAAGCGGGAACGTTAGGCGATGAGCAGTTCTTC. Translated: CASSQALKAGTLGDEQFF.

A few counts support this clonotype. The rearrangement joins TRBV10-3 to TRBJ2-1; D is unresolved. V was clipped by 2 bases and J by 10 bases, with 12 bases between them. The CDR3 totals 13 residues. Per the germline V gene, CDR1 is ENHRY and CDR2 is SYGVKD. The CDR3 sequence is CAISETQPGEQFF. Here the CDR3 DNA reads TGTGCCATCAGTGAGACTCAACCCGGCGAGCAGTTCTTC.

This clonotype was picked up many times. The CDR3 region is CASSHLDGEQFF. The CDR3 nucleotides read TGTGCCAGCAGCCATCTAGATGGTGAGCAGTTCTTC. The J gene is TRBJ2-1, the V gene TRBV3-1; D uncertain. This CDR3 spans 12 amino acids. The V end lost 3 bases, the J end lost 9 bases, and 9 bases lay between the germline ends. The germline V gene has CDR1 LGHDT and CDR2 YNNKEL (reference sequence).

At least ten counts were recorded for this clonotype. This sequence joins TRBV6-2 or TRBV6-3 and TRBJ1-5; D unclear. The CDR3 spans 12 residues. Germline CDR1 is MNHEY and CDR2 is SVGEGT. V lost 2 bases to trimming and J lost 3 bases, with 2 bases between them. The CDR3, as DNA: TGTGCCAGCAGTTACCTCAATCAGCCCCAGCATTTT. It codes for CASSYLNQPQHF.

This clonotype was detected many times. The chain employs TRBV9 and TRBJ2-7; 10 bases are a match to TRBD2. With 3 bases clipped from V and 6 bases from J, the junction kept 3 bases outside the gene matches. The germline CDR1 and CDR2 sequences are SGDLS and YYNGEE. CDR3 size: 13 residues. The DNA for the CDR3 is TGTGCCAGCAGCGCTAGCGGGAGTGGCGAGCAGTACTTC. It is translated as CASSASGSGEQYF.

Ten or more counts support this clonotype. The chain uses TRBV5-1 and TRBJ2-1, with TRBD1 matching 10 bases. V trimming: 2 bases; J trimming: 8 bases; junction bases outside the gene matches: 4. The CDR3 has 14 residues. From germline, CDR1 is SGHRS and CDR2 YFSETQ. The DNA for the CDR3 is TGCGCCAGCAGCTTCCGGGACAGGGGCGATGAGCAGTTCTTC. Translation: CASSFRDRGDEQFF.

The chain couples TRBV5-1 to TRBJ2-3, with D unclear. V lost 7 bases and J 0 bases, leaving 15 bases between the germline ends. This CDR3 contains 15 residues. Germline assignment: CDR1 SGHRS and CDR2 YFSETQ. CDR3 in DNA: TGCGCCAGCGGCCCTTACTACGCTAGCACAGATACGCAGTATTTT. Its protein product is CASGPYYASTDTQYF.

The table lists this clonotype with many counts. The chain carries TRBV29-1 and TRBJ2-5; no reliable D call. The germline V and J ends were trimmed by 0 bases and 5 bases, with 10 bases remaining between them. Germline V lookup: CDR1 SQVTM, CDR2 ANQGSEA. The CDR3 spans 13 residues. CDR3 region: CSVEEQGEETQYF. The CDR3 DNA follows: TGCAGCGTTGAAGAACAAGGAGAGGAGACCCAGTACTTC.

This clonotype was seen ten or more times. The J gene is TRBJ2-7, the V gene TRBV7-2; TRBD2 matches 7 bases. Per germline, CDR1 SGHTA and CDR2 FQGNSA. After removal of 8 bases from V and 5 bases from J, the junction contained 12 bases not matched to a gene. The CDR3 has 14 amino acids. The CDR3 DNA reads TGTGCCAGCCGCGCTCGACTAGCATCGAACGAGCAGTACTTC. Translated: CASRARLASNEQYF.

This clonotype came up many times. V gene TRBV20-1 combines with J gene TRBJ2-3; weak D call: TRBD1 (5 bases). This CDR3 is 13 amino acids long. Germline CDR1 is DFQATT and CDR2 is SNEGSKA (reference sequence). The CDR3 region has the DNA TGCAGCCTAAGGGGCCCGGGCACAGATACGCAGTATTTT. Translating it yields CSLRGPGTDTQYF.

This clonotype was counted at least ten times. The chain employs TRBV5-1 and TRBJ2-1; TRBD2 aligns across 7 bases. CDR3 length: 15 residues. Trimming took 1 base from V and 5 from J; bases not matched to a gene: 6. In germline, CDR1 is SGHRS, CDR2 YFSETQ. This chain's CDR3 is CASSLNAGVNNEQFF. CDR3 nucleotides: TGCGCCAGCAGCTTGAACGCGGGAGTGAACAATGAGCAGTTCTTC.

The CDR3 sequence: CASSLGVQGEQYF. CDR3 nucleotides: TGTGCCAGCAGCTTAGGGGTTCAGGGGGAGCAGTACTTC. The chain joins TRBV7-2 to TRBJ2-7; D is perhaps TRBD1 (6 bases). Germline CDR1 reads SGHTA; CDR2 reads FQGNSA. The CDR3 totals 13 residues. The V and J ends lost 1 base and 7 bases respectively, with 11 bases between them.

This clonotype has ten or more counts. The V gene is TRBV12-3 or TRBV12-4, the J gene TRBJ2-7; possibly TRBD1 or TRBD2 for D (6 bases each). The CDR3 contains 14 residues. Trimming left V 5 bases short and J 5 bases short, with 16 bases between. DNA of the CDR3: TGTGCCAGCAGTGGGGGGCTAGGGGCTAACGAGCAGTACTTC. Protein product: CASSGGLGANEQYF.

This clonotype appeared many times. The V gene is TRBV5-1, the J gene TRBJ1-4; D gene ambiguous. In germline, CDR1 is SGHRS, CDR2 YFSETQ. Deletions cut 0 bases from V and 8 bases from J, with 14 bases between. The CDR3 loop spans 15 amino acids. The CDR3 nucleotides are TGCGCCAGCAGCTTGGAAGGAACATCTGGGGAAAAACTGTTTTTT. Protein product: CASSLEGTSGEKLFF.

The chain joins TRBV7-7 to TRBJ2-7, with 7 bases identical to TRBD2. The CDR3 is 16 residues long. Germline CDR1 is SSHAT and CDR2 is FNYEAQ (reference sequence). The trim removed 1 base at V and 2 bases at J, leaving 8 bases unmatched. CDR3: CASSLDASGEAYEQYF. CDR3 nucleotides: TGTGCCAGCAGCTTAGACGCTAGCGGTGAGGCCTACGAGCAGTACTTC.

Concerning this clonotype itself: This may stem from a read error, because a much larger clone lies one nucleotide away. The chain carries TRBV11-1 and TRBJ2-7, with unresolved D. The length of the CDR3 is 15 residues. Germline V gene sequence: CDR1 SGHAT, CDR2 FQDESV (reference sequence). CDR3 amino acids: CANSLPGDSAYEQYF. The CDR3 coding sequence is TGTGCCAACAGCTTACCTGGGGATTCGGCCTACGAGCAGTACTTC.

This clonotype was recorded at least ten times. This chain connects TRBV7-2 to TRBJ1-5; D gene ambiguous. Trimming stripped 5 bases from V and 3 bases from J, with 14 bases between. The CDR3 runs 15 residues. The germline CDR1 and CDR2 sequences are SGHTA and FQGNSA. The CDR3 DNA follows: TGTGCCAGCAGCCAGGATGGGTCCCCCAATCAGCCCCAGCATTTT. This gives the protein CASSQDGSPNQPQHF.

To note about this clonotype: The CDR3 carries no conserved terminal phenylalanine or tryptophan, so it likely arises from a read error. V and J are TRBV5-1 and TRBJ2-1; no clear D gene. The CDR3 length is 13 residues. Per the germline V gene, CDR1 is SGHRS and CDR2 is YFSETQ. CDR3 in DNA: TGCGCCAGCAACTTGCCACCCCCGGCAAAGCAGTTCTCC. Its translation is CASNLPPPAKQFS.

A word on this clonotype: A much larger clone lies a single base off, so this may be a read error. The DNA of the CDR3 is TGTGCCATCAGCCAAGATTCGGGTGAAGCTTTCTTT. Amino acids: CAISQDSGEAFF. The chain has TRBV4-2 and TRBJ1-1; no definite D call. This CDR3 contains 12 residues. Germline V gene data show CDR1 as LGHNA and CDR2 as YNFKEQ.

This clonotype was seen at least ten times. This rearrangement joins TRBV28 to TRBJ2-1; TRBD1 matches at 8 bases. CDR1 is MDHEN, CDR2 SYDVKM, per germline. The CDR3 runs 16 residues. The V gene end was trimmed by 7 bases and the J gene end by 2 bases; junction bases not matched to a gene: 10. Here the CDR3 DNA reads TGTGCCAGCACCCCCGGGGCAGGGGGCGCCTACAATGAGCAGTTCTTC. It translates to CASTPGAGGAYNEQFF.

This clonotype was detected ten times or more. The genes are TRBV11-2 and TRBJ2-2; 7 bases are a match to TRBD2. V dropped 6 bases and J dropped 0; count of bases not matched to a gene: 10. Germline lookup yields CDR1 SGHAT and CDR2 FQNNGV. The CDR3 covers 17 residues. The CDR3 is CASSSRGEGPNTGELFF. CDR3 in DNA: TGTGCCAGCAGTTCTCGCGGGGAGGGTCCGAACACCGGGGAGCTGTTTTTT.

This clonotype has a count of ten or more. The genes are TRBV10-1 and TRBJ2-2; weak D call: TRBD1 (6 bases). Between the trimmed V and J ends, which lost 2 bases and 2 bases, there was a span of 9 bases. The CDR3 loop spans 15 amino acids. Per germline, CDR1 WNHNN and CDR2 SYGVQD (reference sequence). The CDR3 sequence: CASSEEGVNTGELFF. CDR3 in DNA: TGCGCCAGCAGTGAGGAGGGGGTCAACACCGGGGAGCTGTTTTTT.

This clonotype has at least ten counts. The chain links TRBV28 to TRBJ1-4; D is ambiguous. The CDR3 contains 16 residues. Germline CDR1 MDHEN, CDR2 SYDVKM. V dropped 7 bases and J dropped 6 bases, with 21 bases sitting between them. CDR3 loop: CASTVGRTLPYEKLFF. CDR3 nucleotide sequence: TGTGCCAGCACCGTGGGCAGGACCCTTCCTTATGAAAAACTGTTTTTT.

The chain has TRBV20-1 and TRBJ1-2; no clear D gene. Germline V gives CDR1 DFQATT, CDR2 SNEGSKA (reference sequence). The CDR3 is 13 residues long. Trimming cost V 6 bases and J 3 bases, with 14 bases left between them. The CDR3: CSAWTPADYGYTF. CDR3 in DNA: TGCAGTGCCTGGACCCCCGCAGACTATGGCTACACCTTC.

As regards this clonotype: Mismatch with germline at one junction end may stem from a read error. The chain joins TRBV28 to TRBJ2-7, with TRBD2 matching 7 bases. Germline assignment: CDR1 MDHEN and CDR2 SYDVKM. CDR3 length: 15 amino acids. The CDR3 reads CASSLFSIGAGEQYF. CDR3 DNA sequence: TGTGCCAGCAGTTTGTTCTCTATAGGGGCGGGGGAGCAATACTTC.